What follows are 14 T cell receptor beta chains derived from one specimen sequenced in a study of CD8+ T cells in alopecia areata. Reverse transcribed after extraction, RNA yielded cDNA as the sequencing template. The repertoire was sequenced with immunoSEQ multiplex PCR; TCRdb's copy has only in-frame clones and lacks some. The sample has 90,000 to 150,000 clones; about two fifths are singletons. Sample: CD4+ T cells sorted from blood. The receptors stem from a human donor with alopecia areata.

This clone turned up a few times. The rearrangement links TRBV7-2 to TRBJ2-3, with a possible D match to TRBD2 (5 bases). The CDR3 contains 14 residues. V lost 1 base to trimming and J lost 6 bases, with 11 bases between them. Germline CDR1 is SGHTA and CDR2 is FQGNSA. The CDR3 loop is CASSLVGRSDTQYF. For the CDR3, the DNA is TGTGCCAGCAGCTTAGTTGGGAGATCGGATACGCAGTATTTT.

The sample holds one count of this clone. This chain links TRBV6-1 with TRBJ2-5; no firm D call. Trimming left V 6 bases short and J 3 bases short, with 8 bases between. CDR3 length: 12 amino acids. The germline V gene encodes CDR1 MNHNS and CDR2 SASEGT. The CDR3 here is CASRRPKETQYF. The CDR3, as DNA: TGTGCCAGCAGGCGGCCTAAAGAGACCCAGTACTTC.

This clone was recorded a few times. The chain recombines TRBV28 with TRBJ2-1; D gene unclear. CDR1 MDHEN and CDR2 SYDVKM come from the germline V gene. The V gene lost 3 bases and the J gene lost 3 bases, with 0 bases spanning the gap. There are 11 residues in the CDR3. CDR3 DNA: TGTGCCAGCAGTTTCTACAATGAGCAGTTCTTC. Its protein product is CASSFYNEQFF.

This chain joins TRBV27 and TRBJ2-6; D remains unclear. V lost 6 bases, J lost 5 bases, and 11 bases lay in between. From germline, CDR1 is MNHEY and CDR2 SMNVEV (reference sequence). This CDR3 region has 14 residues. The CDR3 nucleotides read TGTGCCAGCAGCCCCGGGTTGTGGGCCAACGTCCTGACTTTC. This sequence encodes CASSPGLWANVLTF.

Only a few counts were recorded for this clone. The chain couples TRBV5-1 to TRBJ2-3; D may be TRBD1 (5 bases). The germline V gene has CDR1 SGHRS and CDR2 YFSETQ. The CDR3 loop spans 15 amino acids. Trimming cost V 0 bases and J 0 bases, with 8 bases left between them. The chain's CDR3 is CASSLGTYSTDTQYF. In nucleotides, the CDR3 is TGCGCCAGCAGCTTGGGGACATACAGCACAGATACGCAGTATTTT.

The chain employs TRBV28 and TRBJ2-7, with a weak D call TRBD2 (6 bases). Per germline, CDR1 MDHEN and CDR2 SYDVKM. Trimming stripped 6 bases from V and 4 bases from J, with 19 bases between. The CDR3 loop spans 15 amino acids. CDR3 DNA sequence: TGTGCCAGCAGGACTGGCGGAGGGGCGATTTACGAGCAGTACTTC. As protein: CASRTGGGAIYEQYF.

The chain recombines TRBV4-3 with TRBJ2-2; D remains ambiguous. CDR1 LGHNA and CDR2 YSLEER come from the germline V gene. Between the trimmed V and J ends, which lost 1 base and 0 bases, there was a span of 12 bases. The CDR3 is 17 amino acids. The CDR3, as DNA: TGCGCCAGCAGCCAAGCCTATTGGACGGCGAACACCGGGGAGCTGTTTTTT. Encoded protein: CASSQAYWTANTGELFF.

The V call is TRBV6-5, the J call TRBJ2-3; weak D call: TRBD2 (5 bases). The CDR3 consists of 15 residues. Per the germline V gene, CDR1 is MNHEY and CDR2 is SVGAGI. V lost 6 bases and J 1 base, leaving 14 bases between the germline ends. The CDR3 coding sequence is TGTGCCAGCAGCCGGTTGGGGAGCCGCACAGATACGCAGTATTTT. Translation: CASSRLGSRTDTQYF.

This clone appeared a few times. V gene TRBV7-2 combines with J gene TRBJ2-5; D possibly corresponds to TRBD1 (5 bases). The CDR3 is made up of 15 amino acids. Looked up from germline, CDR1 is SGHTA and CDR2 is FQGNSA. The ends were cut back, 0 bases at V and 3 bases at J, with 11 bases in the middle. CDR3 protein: CASSLASGREETQYF. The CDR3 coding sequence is TGTGCCAGCAGCTTAGCGTCGGGCAGGGAAGAGACCCAGTACTTC.

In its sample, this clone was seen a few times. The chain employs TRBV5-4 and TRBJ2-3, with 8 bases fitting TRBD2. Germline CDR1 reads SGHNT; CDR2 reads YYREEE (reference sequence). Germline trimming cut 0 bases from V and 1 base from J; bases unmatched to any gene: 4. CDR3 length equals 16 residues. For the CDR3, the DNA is TGTGCCAGCAGCTTGGCCGGCGGGAGGCGCACAGATACGCAGTATTTT. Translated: CASSLAGGRRTDTQYF.

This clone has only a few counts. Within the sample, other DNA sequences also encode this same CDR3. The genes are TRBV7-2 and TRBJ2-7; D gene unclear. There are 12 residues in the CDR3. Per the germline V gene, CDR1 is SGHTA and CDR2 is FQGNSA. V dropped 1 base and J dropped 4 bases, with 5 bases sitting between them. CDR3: CASSLVGYEQYF. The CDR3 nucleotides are TGTGCCAGCAGCTTAGTCGGTTACGAGCAGTACTTC.

Written as DNA, the CDR3 is TGTGCCTGGATTTGGGCCCCGAACACCGGGGAGCTGTTTTTT. Amino acid sequence: CAWIWAPNTGELFF. The rearrangement joins TRBV30 to TRBJ2-2; D ambiguous. The V and J ends lost 4 bases and 0 bases respectively, with 9 bases between them. This CDR3 contains 14 residues. CDR1 is GTSNPN, CDR2 SVGIG, per germline (reference sequence).

The CDR3 loop reads CASSYRSADTQYF. CDR3 sequence (DNA): TGTGCCAGCAGTTATCGGAGTGCAGATACGCAGTATTTT. The rearrangement links TRBV6-5 to TRBJ2-3; no clear D. This CDR3 is 13 amino acids long. Germline loops: CDR1 MNHEY, CDR2 SVGAGI. Between the trimmed V and J ends, which lost 3 bases and 4 bases, there was a span of 8 bases.

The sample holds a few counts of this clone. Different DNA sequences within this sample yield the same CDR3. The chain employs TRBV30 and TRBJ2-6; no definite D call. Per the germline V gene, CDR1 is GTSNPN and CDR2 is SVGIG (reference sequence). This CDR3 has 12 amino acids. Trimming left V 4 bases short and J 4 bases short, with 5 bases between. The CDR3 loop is CAWTVGANVLTF. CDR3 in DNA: TGTGCCTGGACGGTCGGGGCCAACGTCCTGACTTTC.